This TCR beta chain originates from a study of blood T cell repertoires in COVID-19. Study-wide context: Specimens from acute and convalescent COVID-19 originated in the United States, Italy and Spain. Sources were T cells, B-cell-depleted T cells, or PBMCs; the material itself was cDNA or gDNA.

The CDR3 is 15 residues long. V dropped 4 bases and J dropped 5 bases, with 17 bases sitting between them. From germline, CDR1 is SGHRS and CDR2 YFSETQ. Original methodology: Quantification of nucleated cells was approximated via reference gene primer amplification. Libraries were prepared by immunoSEQ multiplex PCR; TCRdb keeps only in-frame clonotypes and omits some of them. V, J and clone size were drawn from that table, and D and trimming were deduced from the DNA. The table records about 440,000 clones, around 88% of them present only once. The chain has TRBV5-1 and TRBJ2-3; no clear D. The source of this sequence is a woman in her thirties with acute or convalescent COVID-19. The specimen sequenced was peripheral blood. CDR3: CASSPMRYDVDTQYF. CDR3 bases: TGCGCCAGCAGCCCAATGAGGTACGACGTAGATACGCAGTATTTT.